This TCR beta chain emerged from a study of response to subunit inactivated influenza vaccine (dated by TCRdb to the late 2010s). Looking at the study overall: To follow how T cells responded to a trivalent subunit inactivated influenza vaccine, the researchers relied on deep quantitative profiling of the T cell receptor repertoire.

Beyond this particular receptor, the publication reports: The authors proposed that each seasonal influenza vaccination may bring in only a limited number of new T cells.

For this clonotype: Its cognate antigen has yet to be identified. No much larger clonotype is one base removed from it; base qualities were not supplied.

The CDR3, from cysteine to phenylalanine, totals 15 residues. Just CDR3 DNA is preserved here, 45 bases in frame from base 1. Via the germline V gene (reference sequence), CDR1 is LNHNV and CDR2 YYDKDF. Here V drops 1 base and J drops 8 bases, and the junction holds 2 bases not matched to any gene. Library construction relied on RT-PCR. The sequencing machine was an Illumina HiSeq 2500. The raw public data were reprocessed by TCRdb itself: fastp quality trimming at Q25, MiXCR clonotype calling, in-frame beta chains only. Every CDR3 protein is listed once, alongside the most common genes and DNA of its rows. The sample records hundreds of thousands of distinct CDR3 sequences, approximately 15% of which are singletons. 3% of the sample lies in the top ten.

This TCR derives from a man between 50 and 69 years old who received an inactivated influenza vaccine. Donor details come from another sample of the same person, matched by shared clones. The sequencing here drew on CD4+ T cells sorted from PBMCs, taken roughly 24 months after vaccination. In this chain, TRBV15 is recombined with TRBJ1-6, and 10 bases in between align with TRBD1. CDR3 reads: CATSRVGQGYSPLHF. Read as DNA, the sequence is TGTGCCACCAGCAGAGTGGGACAGGGGTATTCACCCCTCCACTTT.